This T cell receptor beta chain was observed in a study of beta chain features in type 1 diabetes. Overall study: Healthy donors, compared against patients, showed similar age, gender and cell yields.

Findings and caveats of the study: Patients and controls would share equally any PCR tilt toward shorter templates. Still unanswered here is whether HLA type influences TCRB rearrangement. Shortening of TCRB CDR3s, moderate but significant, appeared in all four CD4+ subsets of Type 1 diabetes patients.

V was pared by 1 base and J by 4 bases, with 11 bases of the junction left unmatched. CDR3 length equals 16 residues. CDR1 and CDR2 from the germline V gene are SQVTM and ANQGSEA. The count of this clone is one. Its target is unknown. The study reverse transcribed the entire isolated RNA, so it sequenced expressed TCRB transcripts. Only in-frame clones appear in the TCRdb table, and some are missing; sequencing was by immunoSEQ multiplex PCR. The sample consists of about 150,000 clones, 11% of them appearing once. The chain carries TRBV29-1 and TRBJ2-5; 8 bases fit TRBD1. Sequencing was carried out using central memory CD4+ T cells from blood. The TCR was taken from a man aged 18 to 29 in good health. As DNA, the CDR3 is TGCAGCGTTGAAGCTGGAGGTCTCAGGGGGCGAGAGACCCAGTACTTC. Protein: CSVEAGGLRGRETQYF.